This TCR beta chain comes out of a study of CD8 T cells in Susac syndrome. Peripheral blood CD8+ and CD4+ T cells were profiled by TCR beta sequencing. TEMRA cells were FACS-enriched, while CD8+ and CD4+ T cells were negatively isolated. Random hexamers were used to reverse transcribe the RNA input (roughly 0.5 to 1 ug). The TCR beta CDR3 was amplified by immunoSEQ multiplex PCR across 54 Vbeta, 13 Jbeta. TCRdb reprocessed the immunoSEQ multiplex PCR reads via MiXCR and lists one record per CDR3 protein. The sample records over 120,000 distinct CDR3 sequences, approximately 94% being singletons. V was shortened by 5 bases and J by 4 bases, with 14 bases between the two germline ends. Looked up from germline, CDR1 is ENHRY and CDR2 is SYGVKD. This CDR3 spans 14 amino acids.

The material sequenced was CD4+ T cells from PBMCs. This rearrangement joins TRBV10-3 to TRBJ1-2; no clear D. This TCR came from a human donor in good health. As DNA, the CDR3 is TGTGCCATCAGTCCCCTTGTGGCTACCTATGGCTACACCTTC. It codes for CAISPLVATYGYTF.